These T cell receptor beta chains were read from a single sample in a study of blood T cell repertoires in COVID-19. Sequencing was performed with immunoSEQ multiplex PCR; in TCRdb, only in-frame clones are kept and a portion is missing. The sample gives 350,000 to 450,000 clones, about 90% of which show up once; approximately 1.5% is in the top ten. Sequencing was done on a sample of PBMCs or T cells enriched from blood (not recorded which). These receptors all come from a woman in her 30s who had recovered from COVID-19. Both conserved end residues are part of each CDR3. The order of the fields is V gene, CDR3 protein.

>TRBV6-6
CASNMGGPLHF
>TRBV7-2
CASRTKTVNYGYTF
>TRBV5-1
CASSGRLAGAITDTQYF
>TRBV7-2
CASSIWTGLTEAFF
>TRBV12-3/TRBV12-4
CASRMRDRYEAFF
>TRBV14
CASSPLAGGSYNEQFF
>TRBV5-4
CASSPDTDSYEQYF
>TRBV6-5
CASIHTGTGVNEQFF
>TRBV7-9
CASSSNRDRASYEQYF
>TRBV7-9
CASSQGTGKTYEQYF
>TRBV10-3
CATGDYYPLEQYF
>TRBV11-3
CASSPGLSGPGELFF
>TRBV6-6
CASRTRDRGTDTQYF
>TRBV2
CASMSPLAALNEQYF
>TRBV27
CASSLSILFMQGGQPQHF
>TRBV5-1
CASSYGTSGRHEQYF
>TRBV14
CASSQSGQGFVKNIQYF
>TRBV3-1/TRBV3-2
CASSQKGGGKLFF
>TRBV3-1/TRBV3-2
CASSPGQRNQPQHF
>TRBV10-3
CAISESLGLLDTPYEQYF
>TRBV29-1
CSVVASGYGYTF
>TRBV24-1
CATSDFRGLDNTGELFF
>TRBV7-8
CASSLARWEGHYNEQFF
>TRBV7-9
CASSISSLGNQPQHF
>TRBV4-1
CASSPPTGIWAANYGYTF
>TRBV11-2
CATLGERSGNTIYF
>TRBV10-3
CAITTTGGTEAFF
>TRBV19
CASSIPRTGGTDTQYF
>TRBV29-1
CSVEDRGSYTF
>TRBV5-1
CASSRAEGGEKLFF
>TRBV29-1
CSVGDRNYGYTF
>TRBV19
CASSPISTDTQYF
>TRBV20-1
CSARVLTEAFF
>TRBV10-3
CANRDSSTDTQYF
>TRBV10-3
CAISRSGTYNEQFF
>TRBV28
CASSLRGQGVYGYTF
>TRBV5-1
CASSRDRGLNYGYTF
>TRBV19
CASRPTGLGQPQHF